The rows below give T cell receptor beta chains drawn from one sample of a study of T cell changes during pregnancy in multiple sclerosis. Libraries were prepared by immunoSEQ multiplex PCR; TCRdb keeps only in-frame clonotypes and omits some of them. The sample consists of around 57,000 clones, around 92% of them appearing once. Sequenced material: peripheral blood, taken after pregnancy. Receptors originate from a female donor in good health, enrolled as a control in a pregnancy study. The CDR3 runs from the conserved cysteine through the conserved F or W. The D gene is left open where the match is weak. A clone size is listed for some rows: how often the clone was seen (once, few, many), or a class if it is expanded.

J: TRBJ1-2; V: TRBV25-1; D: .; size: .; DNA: TGTGCCAGCAGTTATGAGGGTAACTATGGCTACACCTTC; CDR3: CASSYEGNYGYTF
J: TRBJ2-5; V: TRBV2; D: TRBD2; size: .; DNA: TGTGCCAGCAGGAAAAAAACACTAGCGGGGGAGGAAGAGACCCAGTACTTC; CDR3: CASRKKTLAGEEETQYF
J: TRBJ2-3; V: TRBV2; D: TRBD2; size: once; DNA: TGTGCCAGCAGGCTAGCGGGGGGAACAACAGATACGCAGTATTTT; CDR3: CASRLAGGTTDTQYF
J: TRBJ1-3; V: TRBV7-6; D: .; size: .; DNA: TGTGCCAGCAGCTTAGGACAGAACTCTGGAAACACCATATATTTT; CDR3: CASSLGQNSGNTIYF
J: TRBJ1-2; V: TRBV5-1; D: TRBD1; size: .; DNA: TGCGCCAGCAGCATAGGGACAGGGTCTTATGGCTACACCTTC; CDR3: CASSIGTGSYGYTF
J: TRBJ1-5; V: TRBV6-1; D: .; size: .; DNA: TGTGCCAGCAGAAACAGGATAGTTTCCTATCAGCCCCAGCATTTT; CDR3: CASRNRIVSYQPQHF
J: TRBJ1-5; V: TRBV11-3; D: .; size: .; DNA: TGTGCCAGCAGCTTAGGGGCGTTTGAGCCCCAGCATTTT; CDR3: CASSLGAFEPQHF
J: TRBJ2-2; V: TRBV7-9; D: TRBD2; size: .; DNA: TGTGCCAGCAGCTACGGACTAGCCCTGAACACCGGGGAGCTGTTTTTT; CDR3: CASSYGLALNTGELFF
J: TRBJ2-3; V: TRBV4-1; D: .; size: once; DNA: TGCGCCAGCAGCCAAGATTCTCCAGGGAGGACAGATACGCAGTATTTT; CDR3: CASSQDSPGRTDTQYF
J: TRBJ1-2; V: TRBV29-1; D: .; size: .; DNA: TGCAGCGTTGTGACTCTTCGATTGACCTTC; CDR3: CSVVTLRLTF
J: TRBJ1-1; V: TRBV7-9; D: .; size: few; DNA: TGTGCCAGCAGCTTAGGGGAGTGGACTGAAGCTTTCTTT; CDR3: CASSLGEWTEAFF
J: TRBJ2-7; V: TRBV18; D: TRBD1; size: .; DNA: TGTGCCAGCTCCCGGGGACAGGGGGGCCGCGAGCAGTACTTC; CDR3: CASSRGQGGREQYF
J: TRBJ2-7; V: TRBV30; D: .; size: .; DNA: TGTGCCTGGAGACACTCCCAAACCTGGGACACTCAGTTCTACGAGCAGTACTTC; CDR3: CAWRHSQTWDTQFYEQYF
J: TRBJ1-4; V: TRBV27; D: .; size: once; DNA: TGTGCCAGCAGCAACGACCGGGGGAATGAAAAACTGTTTTTT; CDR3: CASSNDRGNEKLFF
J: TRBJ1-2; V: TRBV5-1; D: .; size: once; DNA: TGCGCCAGCAGCTCTAATAACAGGGATGGCTACACCTTC; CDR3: CASSSNNRDGYTF
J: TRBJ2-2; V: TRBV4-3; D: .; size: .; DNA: TGCGCCAGCAGCCAAGATACAGGGAGCACCGGGGAGCTGTTTTTT; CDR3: CASSQDTGSTGELFF
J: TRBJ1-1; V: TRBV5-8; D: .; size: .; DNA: TGTGCCAGCAGCTATCCACAGAACACTGAAGCTTTCTTT; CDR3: CASSYPQNTEAFF
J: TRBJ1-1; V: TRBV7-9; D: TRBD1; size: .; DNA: TGTGCCAGCAGCTTCCGCGATAAGACAGGGACGAACACTGAAGCTTTCTTT; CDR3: CASSFRDKTGTNTEAFF
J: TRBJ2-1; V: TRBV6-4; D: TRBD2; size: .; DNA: TGTGCCAGCAGCGCGGGGGGGTACAATGAGCAGTTCTTC; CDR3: CASSAGGYNEQFF
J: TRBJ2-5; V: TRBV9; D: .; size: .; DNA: TGTGCCAGCAGCGTACCAGGGATGGAGACCCAGTACTTC; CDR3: CASSVPGMETQYF
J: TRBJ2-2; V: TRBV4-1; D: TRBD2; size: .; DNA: TGCGCCAGCAGCCATGGACTGATAGCGGGGGGGAACGCGAACACCGGGGAGCTGTTTTTT; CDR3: CASSHGLIAGGNANTGELFF
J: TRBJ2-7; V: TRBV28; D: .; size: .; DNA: TGTGCCAGCGCCCCCCGGGGACTGATGACCCCGGAGCAGTACTTC; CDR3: CASAPRGLMTPEQYF
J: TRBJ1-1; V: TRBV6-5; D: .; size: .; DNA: TGTGCCAGCAGTGCTGGAAGACGGGCTGAAGCTTTCTTT; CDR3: CASSAGRRAEAFF
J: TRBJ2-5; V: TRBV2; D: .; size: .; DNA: TGTGCCAGCAGTGAATCCGTGCAAGAGACCCAGTACTTC; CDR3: CASSESVQETQYF
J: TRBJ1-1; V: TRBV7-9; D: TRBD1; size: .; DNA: TGTGCCAGCAGCTCTCAGGGGGCGCTTACTGAAGCTTTCTTT; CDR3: CASSSQGALTEAFF
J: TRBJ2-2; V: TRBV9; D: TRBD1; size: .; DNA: TGTGCCAGCTGGGCCGGGGACAGGGGTTATACAGAGAACACCGGGGAGCTGTTTTTT; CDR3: CASWAGDRGYTENTGELFF
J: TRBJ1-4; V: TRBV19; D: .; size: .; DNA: TGTGCCAGTAGGGGCGAAAAACTGTTTTTT; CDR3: CASRGEKLFF
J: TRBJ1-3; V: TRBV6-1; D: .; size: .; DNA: TGTGCCAGCAGTGTGGACAGATCATCTGTGGGAAACACCATATATTTT; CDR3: CASSVDRSSVGNTIYF
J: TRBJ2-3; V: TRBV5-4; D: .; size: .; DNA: TGTGCCAGCAGGCCCTTGGGGGCTCGATCGGATACGCAGTATTTT; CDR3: CASRPLGARSDTQYF
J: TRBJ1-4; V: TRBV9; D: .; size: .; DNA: TGTGCCAGCAGCGAAGGACAGCGTAATGAAAAACTGTTTTTT; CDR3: CASSEGQRNEKLFF
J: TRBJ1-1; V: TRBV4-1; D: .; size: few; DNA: TGCGCCAGCACCGGGAAGAACACTGAAGCTTTCTTT; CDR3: CASTGKNTEAFF
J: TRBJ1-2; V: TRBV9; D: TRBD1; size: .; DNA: TGTGCCAGCAGCGCCCGGGACAGTAATAACTATGGCTACACCTTC; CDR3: CASSARDSNNYGYTF
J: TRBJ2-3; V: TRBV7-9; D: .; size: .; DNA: TGTGCCAGCTTTAGGAGAGGGAATGCAGATACGCAGTATTTT; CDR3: CASFRRGNADTQYF
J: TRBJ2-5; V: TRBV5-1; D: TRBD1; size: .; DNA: TGCGCCAGCAGCACAGGGGTGGGGGTCAAAGAGACCCAGTACTTC; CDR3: CASSTGVGVKETQYF
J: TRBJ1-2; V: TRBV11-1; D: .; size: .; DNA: TGTGCCAGCAGCTTTCATCCTTCGGGCAGGGTGAACTATGGCTACACCTTC; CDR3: CASSFHPSGRVNYGYTF
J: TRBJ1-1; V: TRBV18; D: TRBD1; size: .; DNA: TGTGCCAGCTCACCGGACAGGGGAACTGAAGCTTTCTTT; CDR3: CASSPDRGTEAFF
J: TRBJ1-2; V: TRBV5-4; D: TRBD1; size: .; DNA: TGTGCCAGCAGCCCGGGACAGGCCGCTAACTATGGCTACACCTTC; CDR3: CASSPGQAANYGYTF
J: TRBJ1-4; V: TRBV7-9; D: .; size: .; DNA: TGTGCCAGCAGCTTAGAAACAGGGTGGGGTGAAAAACTGTTTTTT; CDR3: CASSLETGWGEKLFF
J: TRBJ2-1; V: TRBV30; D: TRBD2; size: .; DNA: TGTGCCTGGAGCACGGGGGGTACCTACAATGAGCAGTTCTTC; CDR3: CAWSTGGTYNEQFF
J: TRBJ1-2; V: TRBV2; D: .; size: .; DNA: TGTGCCAGCAGTTCATCCACAGGGCAGGTATATGGCTACACCTTC; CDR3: CASSSSTGQVYGYTF
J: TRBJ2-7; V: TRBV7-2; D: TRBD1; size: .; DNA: TGTGCCAGCAGCCAGGAGGACAGGGTGGACGAGCAGTACTTC; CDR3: CASSQEDRVDEQYF
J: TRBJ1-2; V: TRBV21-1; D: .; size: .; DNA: TGTGCCAGCAGCAAAGCGCATCCGGGGTTACCTAACTATGGCTACACCTTC; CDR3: CASSKAHPGLPNYGYTF
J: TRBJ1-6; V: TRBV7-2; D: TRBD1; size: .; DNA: TGTGCCAGCAGCTTAGTAGTGGCGGGACAGTCCTCGTCTAATTCACCCCTCCACTTT; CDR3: CASSLVVAGQSSSNSPLHF
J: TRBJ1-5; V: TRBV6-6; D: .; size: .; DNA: TGTGCCAGCAGCCCCGAGTACTACAATCAGCCCCAGCATTTT; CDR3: CASSPEYYNQPQHF
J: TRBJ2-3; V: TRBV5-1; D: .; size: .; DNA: TGCGCCAGCAGCTTGCTGGGAGCAACTAGCACAGATACGCAGTATTTT; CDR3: CASSLLGATSTDTQYF
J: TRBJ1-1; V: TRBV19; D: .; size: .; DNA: TGTGCCAGTAGAACGGTGACATCTGAAGCTTTCTTT; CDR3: CASRTVTSEAFF
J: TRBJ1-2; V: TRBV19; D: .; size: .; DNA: TGTGCCAGTAGTCCCCGGACAGAAGTCTATGGCTACACCTTC; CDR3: CASSPRTEVYGYTF
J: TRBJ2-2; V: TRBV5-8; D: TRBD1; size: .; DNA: TGTGCCAGCACCCGGCAGGGGGTTATCGGGGAGCTGTTTTTT; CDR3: CASTRQGVIGELFF
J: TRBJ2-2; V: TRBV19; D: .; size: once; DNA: TGTGCCAGTAGTATCATGGCAGCGAACACCGGGGAGCTGTTTTTT; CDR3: CASSIMAANTGELFF
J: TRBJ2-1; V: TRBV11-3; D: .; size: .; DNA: TGTGCCAGCAGCTTAAGATGGGGGAACCCGCGGGGTGAGCAGTTCTTC; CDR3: CASSLRWGNPRGEQFF
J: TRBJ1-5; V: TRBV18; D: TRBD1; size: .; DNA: TGTGCCAGCTCACCAAGTCCGACAGGGGTCTTAACGCCCCAGCATTTT; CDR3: CASSPSPTGVLTPQHF
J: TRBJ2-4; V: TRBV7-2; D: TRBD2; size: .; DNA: TGTGCCAGCAGCTTGGGGGGGGTTGGCAAAAACATTCAGTACTTC; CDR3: CASSLGGVGKNIQYF
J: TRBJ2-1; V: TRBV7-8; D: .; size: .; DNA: TGTGCCAGCAGCCACATAGTGGGGAGCTTATTAAACAATGAGCAGTTCTTC; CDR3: CASSHIVGSLLNNEQFF
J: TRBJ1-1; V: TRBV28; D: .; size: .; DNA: TGTGCCAGCAGTTTAACAGGGTTAGGGAACACTGAAGCTTTCTTT; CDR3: CASSLTGLGNTEAFF
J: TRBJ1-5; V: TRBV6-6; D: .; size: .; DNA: TGTGCCAGCAGAGCTCGGGACATAGGACAGAATCAGCCCCAGCATTTT; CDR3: CASRARDIGQNQPQHF
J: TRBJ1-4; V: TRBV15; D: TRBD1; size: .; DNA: TGTGCCACCAGCACACAACAGGGGTACGGGGAAAAACTGTTTTTT; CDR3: CATSTQQGYGEKLFF